These 8 T cell receptor beta chains were sequenced from one sample in a study of spatial heterogeneity in lung cancer. TCRdb re-called the 5' RACE reads with MiXCR, one entry per CDR3 protein. Among about 3,800 distinct CDR3 sequences, 7.5% to 8.5% were seen once, and the ten largest hold 59%. Time point: sample taken at primary tumor resection. In each case, whole RNA from tumor, nontumor lung or frozen PBMC was sequenced unsorted. Material: PBMCs, obtained at surgery. The origin of the receptors is a female donor with early-stage non-small cell lung cancer.

The table lists this clonotype with many counts. V is TRBV7-3 and J is TRBJ2-2; D ambiguous. The ends were cut back, 5 bases at V and 2 bases at J, with 3 bases in the middle. From germline, CDR1 is SGHTA and CDR2 FQGTGA. The CDR3 is 12 amino acids. CDR3 amino acids: CASSTNTGELFF. The CDR3 bases are TGTGCCAGCAGCACTAACACCGGGGAGCTGTTTTTT.

In its sample, this clonotype is medium-sized (0.01 to 0.1%). The chain joins TRBV21-1 to TRBJ2-5; whether TRBD2, the table's D call, matches the DNA was not checked. TRBV21-1 is deemed a pseudogene. The CDR3 totals 15 residues. The CDR3, as DNA: TGTGCCAGCAGCTCCCTCCGGGGGGGGAGAGAGACCCAGTACTTC. Protein product: CASSSLRGGRETQYF.

In its sample, this clonotype ranks as medium-sized. The chain combines TRBV3-1 with TRBJ1-1; 7 nucleotides agree with TRBD1. Losses at the gene ends were 3 bases for V and 11 bases for J; bases not matched to a gene: 9. Germline assignment: CDR1 LGHDT and CDR2 YNNKEL (reference sequence). This CDR3 contains 13 residues. The CDR3 here is CASSHRRDSQAFF. Written as DNA, the CDR3 is TGTGCCAGCAGCCACCGTAGGGACAGCCAGGCTTTCTTT.

This clonotype was counted at least ten times. The J gene is TRBJ2-5, the V gene TRBV3-1; D unclear. This CDR3 has 14 amino acids. With 4 bases removed from V and 7 bases from J, the gap between germline ends came to 16 bases. Germline values: CDR1 LGHDT, CDR2 YNNKEL (reference sequence). CDR3 residues: CASSRPSLMATQYF. DNA for the CDR3: TGTGCCAGCAGCCGGCCGTCCTTGATGGCGACCCAGTACTTC.

This clonotype has a handful of counts. This rearrangement joins TRBV7-2 to TRBJ1-2, with TRBD1 as a possible D gene (5 bases). The CDR3 runs to 15 residues. Germline CDR1 is SGHTA and CDR2 is FQGNSA. Trimming stripped 5 bases from V and 0 bases from J, with 13 bases between. The CDR3: CASSPTGTPNYGYTF. The CDR3 coding sequence is TGTGCCAGCAGCCCCACGGGGACGCCTAACTATGGCTACACCTTC. Together with reference TRBV7-2 and TRBJ1-2, the CDR3 gives the full variable domain: GAGVSQSPSNKVTEKGKDVELRCDPISGHTALYWYRQSLGQGLEFLIYFQGNSAPDKSGLPSDRFSAERTGGSVSTLTIQRTQQEDSAVYLCASSPTGTPNYGYTFGSGTRLTVV.

This clonotype ranks as medium-sized. The chain has TRBV10-2 and TRBJ1-5; D not certain. V was cut by 8 bases and J by 3 bases, with 20 bases left in between. CDR3 size: 16 residues. Germline CDR1 and CDR2: WSHSY and SAAADI. In DNA form, the CDR3 reads TGCGCCAGCCCCAGTCCCGCGCTACACCTCAATCAGCCCCAGCATTTT. Translation: CASPSPALHLNQPQHF.

This clonotype was seen ten or more times. The chain joins TRBV7-9 to TRBJ2-7; D assignment may be TRBD1 or TRBD2 (5 bases each). Germline V gene lookup returns CDR1 SEHNR and CDR2 FQNEAQ (reference sequence). Trimming pared 3 bases from V and 6 bases from J, leaving 12 bases between. The CDR3 runs to 13 residues. The chain's CDR3 is CASSLFYGAEQYF. Here the CDR3 DNA reads TGTGCCAGCAGCTTGTTCTACGGGGCCGAGCAGTACTTC. The full variable domain, completed using reference TRBV7-9 and TRBJ2-7, is DTGVSQNPRHKITKRGQNVTFRCDPISEHNRLYWYRQTLGQGPEFLTYFQNEAQLEKSRLLSDRFSAERPKGSFSTLEIQRTEQGDSAMYLCASSLFYGAEQYFGPGTRLTVT.

This clonotype was observed many times. CDR3 DNA sequence: TGTGCCAGCAGTTTCCGAGACGGCGGATCAGATACGCAGTATTTT. Translation: CASSFRDGGSDTQYF. The V gene is TRBV28, the J gene TRBJ2-3; D is undetermined. Germline lookup yields CDR1 MDHEN and CDR2 SYDVKM. V lost 3 bases to trimming and J lost 4 bases, with 14 bases between them. The CDR3 covers 15 residues.